The 17 T cell receptor beta chains below all came from one sample that was sequenced in a study of identical twins' blood T cells. MiXCR, run by TCRdb on the 5' RACE reads, gives a single entry per CDR3 protein. The sample lists a few hundred thousand distinct CDR3 sequences; about 28% were seen once. The sequenced material came from PBMCs. These receptor sequences come from a woman aged 18 to 55 in good health.

Note on this clonotype: A read error may produce the germline difference seen at one junction end. The chain couples TRBV24-1 to TRBJ2-1; weak D call: TRBD1 (6 bases). This CDR3 contains 17 residues. CDR1 and CDR2 (germline): KGHDR, SFDVKD. CDR3 amino acids: CATSGGPDSGSHNEQFF. The CDR3, as DNA: TGTGCCACCAGTGGGGGCCCGGACAGCGGCTCCCACAATGAGCAGTTCTTC.

V usage is TRBV20-1 and J usage is TRBJ2-7, with 8 bases identical to TRBD2. The CDR3 has 13 amino acids. Trimming at V came to 5 bases and at J to 5 bases, leaving 8 bases not matched to a gene. Germline CDR1 reads DFQATT; CDR2 reads SNEGSKA (reference sequence). CDR3 sequence (DNA): TGCAGTGCTCGGCGACTAGCGTCCCACGAGCAGTACTTC. This codes for CSARRLASHEQYF.

This clonotype was picked up many times. The chain is built from TRBV12-3 or TRBV12-4 and TRBJ1-3; D is uncertain. The CDR3 consists of 13 residues. The V gene lost 6 bases and the J gene lost 0 bases, with 6 bases spanning the gap. In DNA, the CDR3 is TGTGCCAGCAGGCCCAGCTCTGGAAACACCATATATTTT. Protein: CASRPSSGNTIYF.

The V gene is TRBV27, the J gene TRBJ1-2; possible D gene TRBD1, 5 bases. Germline CDR1 reads MNHEY; CDR2 reads SMNVEV (reference sequence). The CDR3 runs 13 residues. Trimming shortened V by 6 bases and J by 13 bases, and 21 bases separated the two germline ends. The CDR3 is CASRRNDPGLLTF. The CDR3 DNA follows: TGTGCCAGCAGGAGGAACGACCCGGGACTTCTCACCTTC.

V usage is TRBV5-6 and J usage is TRBJ1-5, with a weak D call TRBD1 (6 bases). The CDR3 sequence is 13 residues long. The germline V gene has CDR1 SGHDT and CDR2 YYEEEE. Trimming cost V 4 bases and J 6 bases, with 11 bases left between them. This chain's CDR3 is CASSLQGVQPQHF. CDR3 nucleotide sequence: TGTGCCAGCAGCCTACAGGGTGTTCAGCCCCAGCATTTT.

This clonotype was seen just once. The genes are TRBV9 and TRBJ1-2; possible D gene TRBD1, 6 bases. The germline gives CDR1 SGDLS, CDR2 YYNGEE. Trimming took off 2 bases at V and 10 bases at J, with 24 bases between the two ends. This CDR3 region has 16 residues. CDR3 loop: CASSVEQGPSIDDYTF. CDR3 DNA sequence: TGTGCCAGCAGCGTTGAACAGGGACCCTCCATCGATGACTACACCTTC.

The chain links TRBV7-9 to TRBJ2-3; tentatively, D is TRBD1 (6 bases). The V and J ends lost 4 bases and 2 bases respectively, with 13 bases between them. Germline values: CDR1 SEHNR, CDR2 FQNEAQ (reference sequence). CDR3 size: 15 residues. The DNA of the CDR3 is TGTGCCAGCAGCTCTCCGGGACACACCACAGATACGCAGTATTTT. It codes for CASSSPGHTTDTQYF.

The rearrangement uses TRBV5-1 and TRBJ2-1, with TRBD1 as a possible D gene (6 bases). This CDR3 is 14 amino acids long. The ends were cut back, 4 bases at V and 7 bases at J, with 15 bases in the middle. Looked up from germline, CDR1 is SGHRS and CDR2 is YFSETQ. DNA for the CDR3: TGCGCCAGCAGCACGGGACATCTAACAAATGAGCAGTTCTTC. Its translation: CASSTGHLTNEQFF.

The rearrangement uses TRBV19 and TRBJ1-4, with no clear D. The V and J ends lost 9 bases and 0 bases respectively, with 8 bases between them. Germline CDR1 is LNHDA and CDR2 is SQIVND (reference sequence). This CDR3 has 13 residues. DNA for the CDR3: TGTGCCAGCTCCATCTCAACTAATGAAAAACTGTTTTTT. Translating it yields CASSISTNEKLFF.

Of note for this clonotype: The junction departs from the called germline gene at one end, perhaps through a read error. CDR3 in DNA: TGTGTCAGTAGTTCCGGGCCGGCAACTAATGAAAAACTGTTTTTT. It codes for CVSSSGPATNEKLFF. The rearrangement links TRBV19 to TRBJ1-4; D not resolved. Looked up from germline, CDR1 is LNHDA and CDR2 is SQIVND (reference sequence). The CDR3 is 15 amino acids.

The gene calls are TRBV20-1 and TRBJ1-2; D is unresolved. From germline, CDR1 is DFQATT and CDR2 SNEGSKA (reference sequence). V lost 0 bases to trimming and J lost 1 base, with 12 bases between them. This CDR3 has 15 amino acids. The CDR3 reads CSARDRGSYNYGYTF. Written as DNA, the CDR3 is TGCAGTGCTAGAGACCGGGGAAGCTATAACTATGGCTACACCTTC.

The J gene is TRBJ2-3, the V gene TRBV29-1; D possibly corresponds to TRBD2 (5 bases). Germline-derived CDR1 and CDR2 are SQVTM and ANQGSEA. Trimming removed 7 bases at V and 4 bases at J, with 15 bases between. The CDR3 consists of 13 residues. The CDR3 nucleotides are TGCAGCGGCACTAGAATTTTGTCAGATACGCAGTATTTT. The encoded protein is CSGTRILSDTQYF.

This clonotype was seen only a few times. This sequence joins TRBV11-2 and TRBJ1-2; D not resolved. This CDR3 is 14 amino acids long. Germline V CDR1 and CDR2: SGHAT, FQNNGV. Trimming took 5 bases from V and 4 from J, leaving 14 bases between them. For the CDR3, the DNA is TGTGCCAGCAGCGTATTACAGACCCTCTATGGCTACACCTTC. It yields the protein CASSVLQTLYGYTF.

The chain is built from TRBV7-7 and TRBJ1-1; no clear D. Germline CDR1 is SSHAT and CDR2 is FNYEAQ (reference sequence). The CDR3 totals 13 residues. Here the CDR3 DNA reads TGTGCTAGCTATGAGAGTAGGAACACTGAAGCTTTCTTT. Protein: CASYESRNTEAFF.

This clonotype has a count of ten or more. The chain is built from TRBV2 and TRBJ1-1; D remains ambiguous. Looked up from germline, CDR1 is SNHLY and CDR2 is FYNNEI. This CDR3 contains 11 residues. Trimming left V 8 bases short and J 4 bases short, with 8 bases between. CDR3 DNA: TGTGCCAGCCGAGAGGGCACTGAAGCTTTCTTT. It encodes CASREGTEAFF.

The chain has TRBV13 and TRBJ2-7; D may be TRBD1 or TRBD2 (6 bases each). The CDR3 runs 14 residues. The germline V and J ends were trimmed by 3 bases and 7 bases, with 16 bases remaining between them. Germline V gene sequence: CDR1 PRHDT, CDR2 FYEKMQ (reference sequence). CDR3 DNA sequence: TGTGCCAGCAGCTTTGGGGGGCTCGGCGGAGAGCAGTACTTC. This encodes CASSFGGLGGEQYF.

J is TRBJ2-7 and V is TRBV18; tentatively, D is TRBD2 (5 bases). Trimming shortened V by 3 bases and J by 3 bases, and 9 bases separated the two germline ends. Germline V gene data show CDR1 as KGHSH and CDR2 as LQKENI. This CDR3 region has 13 residues. The CDR3 is CASSPGSLYEQYF. The CDR3 nucleotides are TGTGCCAGCTCACCTGGGAGCCTCTACGAGCAGTACTTC.